This paragraph reports one T cell receptor (beta chain). The data are from a study of response to subunit inactivated influenza vaccine. V was trimmed by 5 bases and J by 0 bases, leaving 8 bases between them. The CDR3 loop spans 14 amino acids. Germline CDR1 SGHTA, CDR2 FQGNSA. TCRdb reanalysed the RT-PCR reads using MiXCR and keeps one entry per CDR3 protein. The repertoire has hundreds of thousands of distinct CDR3 sequences, 14% of them found once; the top ten carry less than 9%. This TCR was recovered from a man aged 50 to 59 who received an inactivated influenza vaccine. The sequenced sample was PBMCs from blood, obtained 14 to 15 days before vaccination. This chain joins TRBV7-2 and TRBJ2-4, with D possibly matching TRBD2 (5 bases). Here the CDR3 reads CASSPGVAKNIQYF. The CDR3 nucleotides are TGTGCCAGCAGCCCCGGGGTAGCCAAAAACATTCAGTACTTC. Filled out from reference TRBV7-2 and TRBJ2-4, the complete variable domain reads GAGVSQSPSNKVTEKGKDVELRCDPISGHTALYWYRQSLGQGLEFLIYFQGNSAPDKSGLPSDRFSAERTGGSVSTLTIQRTQQEDSAVYLCASSPGVAKNIQYFGAGTRLSVL.